This T cell receptor (beta chain) originates from a study of blood T cell repertoires in COVID-19. The data were produced by immunoSEQ multiplex PCR, yet TCRdb's version contains in-frame clones alone and is incomplete. The sample holds just over 650,000 clones; more than 80% are singletons and the top ten take 0.2% to 0.3%. This clone was seen a handful of times. V was trimmed by 3 bases and J by 6 bases, leaving 8 bases between them. The germline gives CDR1 MDHEN, CDR2 SYDVKM. This CDR3 contains 12 residues. V is TRBV28 and J is TRBJ1-1; unclear D gene. Sequencing input: peripheral blood. This TCR was recovered from a woman between 18 and 29 years old with acute or convalescent COVID-19. The CDR3 sequence: CASSFEGSEAFF. CDR3 DNA: TGTGCCAGCAGTTTCGAGGGCTCTGAAGCTTTCTTT. Supplemented by reference TRBV28 and TRBJ1-1, the full variable domain reads DVKVTQSSRYLVKRTGEKVFLECVQDMDHENMFWYRQDPGLGLRLIYFSYDVKMKEKGDIPEGYSVSREKKERFSLILESASTNQTSMYLCASSFEGSEAFFGQGTRLTVV.